This is a list of T cell receptor beta chains from one sample in a study of blood T cell repertoires in COVID-19. Clones were read by immunoSEQ multiplex PCR, and TCRdb kept only the in-frame ones, dropping some. The table shows around 62,000 clones, with about 88% occurring only once. Sequenced material: peripheral blood. All receptors come from a woman in her sixties with COVID-19, enrolled during active disease. Both conserved end residues are part of each CDR3. A D gene is named only where the DNA matches it firmly. Clone size appears in some rows only: once, few, many, or a class for an expanded clone.

TRBJ2-3 - - TRBV18 TGTGCCAGCTCACCACCTGGCGGGAATACGCAGTATTTT CASSPPGGNTQYF
TRBJ1-2 TRBD1 - TRBV2 TGTGCCAGCAGCGCCGGGACAGGGATTAATGGCTACACCTTC CASSAGTGINGYTF
TRBJ2-7 - - TRBV30 TGTGCCTGGAGTGGGCAGGGCGAGCAGTACTTC CAWSGQGEQYF
TRBJ1-5 - - TRBV10-2 TGCGCCAGCAGTGAGTCAGGGGCTGGGGCTCAGCCCCAGCATTTT CASSESGAGAQPQHF
TRBJ1-5 - - TRBV30 TGTGCCTGGAGTCCCGGGGGGGCTCAGCCCCAGCATTTT CAWSPGGAQPQHF
TRBJ2-1 TRBD1 - TRBV19 TGTGCCAGTAGTACAGGGGGTTACAATGAGCAGTTCTTC CASSTGGYNEQFF
TRBJ1-5 TRBD1 - TRBV6-5 TGTGCCAGCAGTTCCGGGACAGGGGGGTATCAGCCCCAGCATTTT CASSSGTGGYQPQHF
TRBJ1-3 - few TRBV6-6 TGTGCCAGCGGCCATCCTGACTCTGGAAACACCATATATTTT CASGHPDSGNTIYF
TRBJ2-3 - few TRBV5-1 TGCGCCAGCAGCTTGGCCGATAGCGTGGCAGATACGCAGTATTTT CASSLADSVADTQYF
TRBJ1-5 - - TRBV19 TGTGCCAGTAGTATTTATGAGGGAGTAATGTTCTTATTTAGCAATCAGCCCCAGCATTTT CASSIYEGVMFLFSNQPQHF
TRBJ2-1 - - TRBV4-3 TGCGCCAGCAGCCAAGATAGGGGCGTTAGCTCCTACAATGAGCAGTTCTTC CASSQDRGVSSYNEQFF
TRBJ1-1 - - TRBV30 TGTGCCTGGAGGGTAGCTATGAACACTGAAGCTTTCTTT CAWRVAMNTEAFF
TRBJ1-5 - - TRBV4-1 TGCGCCAGCAGCCAAAGTCAGGTTAGCAATCAGCCCCAGCATTTT CASSQSQVSNQPQHF
TRBJ2-5 TRBD1 - TRBV19 TGTGCCAGTAGCCTCGACAGGGGGCTAGGGCAAGAGACCCAGTACTTC CASSLDRGLGQETQYF
TRBJ2-4 TRBD2 - TRBV29-1 TGCAGCGTTGTACTAGCGGGAGGACTAAGGTACTTC CSVVLAGGLRYF
TRBJ1-5 - - TRBV30 TGTGCCTGGAGTAAGGGCAGGGTGCAGCCCCAGCATTTT CAWSKGRVQPQHF
TRBJ2-6 - - TRBV7-9 TGTGCCAGCAGCTTTTACCGTGCAGGGAAAAAGTCTGGGGCCAACGTCCTGACTTTC CASSFYRAGKKSGANVLTF
TRBJ2-5 - once TRBV6-6 TGTGCCAGCAGTTACCTACGCCCCGGGAGCCAAGAGACCCAGTACTTC CASSYLRPGSQETQYF
TRBJ1-1 - - TRBV29-1 TGCAGCGCGTACGGGGTTATCGGGGACACTGAAGCTTTCTTT CSAYGVIGDTEAFF
TRBJ2-1 TRBD2 - TRBV19 TGTGCCAGTAGTATAGAAGCGGGAGGGCCGAATGAGCAGTTCTTC CASSIEAGGPNEQFF
TRBJ1-2 - - TRBV7-2 TGTGCCAGCAGCGCGAATCCCTCTTCATTCGATGGCTACACCTTC CASSANPSSFDGYTF
TRBJ2-1 - - TRBV27 TGTGCCAGCAGTAGGAGTGGCCCCTACAATGAGCAGTTCTTC CASSRSGPYNEQFF
TRBJ2-5 - - TRBV7-9 TGTGCCAGCAGCTCCTCAGGGAACCAAGAGACCCAGTACTTC CASSSSGNQETQYF
TRBJ1-5 - - TRBV4-3 TGCGCCAGCAGCCAAGGGCCAAATCAGCCCCAGCATTTT CASSQGPNQPQHF
TRBJ2-5 TRBD1 - TRBV6-6 TGTGCCAGCAGCCGGGACAGGCTTGGGCAAGAGACCCAGTACTTC CASSRDRLGQETQYF
TRBJ2-1 - - TRBV4-1 TGCGCCAGCAGCCAGGGAAGCGGAAATGCTTACAATGAGCAGTTCTTC CASSQGSGNAYNEQFF
TRBJ1-6 - - TRBV12-3/TRBV12-4 TGTGCCAGCAGGGGGGGTAATTCACCCCTCCACTTT CASRGGNSPLHF
TRBJ1-5 - - TRBV3-1/TRBV3-2 TGTGCCAGCAGCCAAGATCAGATAGGGGTGTACGATCAGCCCCAGCATTTT CASSQDQIGVYDQPQHF
TRBJ2-7 - - TRBV12-3/TRBV12-4 TGTGCCAGCAGCGGCGGTACCGGCGGGGAGCAGTACTTC CASSGGTGGEQYF
TRBJ2-1 - - TRBV30 TGTGCCTGGTCTCCGGGACTGGATTACAATGAGCAGTTCTTC CAWSPGLDYNEQFF
TRBJ1-6 - - TRBV28 TGTGCCAGCAGCAATAGTCCCCAAAATTCACCCCTCCACTTT CASSNSPQNSPLHF
TRBJ2-3 TRBD2 - TRBV10-3 TGTGCCATCAGTGAGGCCGGGACTAGCCCAACTGGGGCAGATACGCAGTATTTT CAISEAGTSPTGADTQYF
TRBJ1-6 - - TRBV5-1 TGCGCCAGCAGCTTGGCCGGTCAGACTCATGCTAATTCACCCCTCCACTTT CASSLAGQTHANSPLHF
TRBJ2-1 TRBD2 - TRBV6-5 TGTGCCACCGGGAGGGGTAATGAGCAGTTCTTC CATGRGNEQFF
TRBJ2-7 - - TRBV4-3 TGCGCCAGCAGCCGGAGTAAGGGACTGATCTACGAGCAGTACTTC CASSRSKGLIYEQYF
TRBJ2-7 - - TRBV6-5 TGTGCCAGCAGTTATAACAGGGAGTCCTACGAGCAGTACTTC CASSYNRESYEQYF
TRBJ2-3 TRBD2 - TRBV19 TGTGCCAGTAGTCGGATTTCTGGGGGGGACACAGATACGCAGTATTTT CASSRISGGDTDTQYF
TRBJ1-5 - - TRBV18 TGTGCCAGCTCACTGTTCGATCAGCCCCAGCATTTT CASSLFDQPQHF
TRBJ1-6 TRBD1 - TRBV9 TGTGCCAGCAGCGCGGGGGCAGGGGGTGCGAATTCACCCCTCCACTTT CASSAGAGGANSPLHF
TRBJ2-1 - - TRBV2 TGTGCCAGCAGTGACCAGCGGTACCCAATGAAGCAGTTCTTC CASSDQRYPMKQFF
TRBJ1-3 - - TRBV5-6 TGTGCCAGCAGCCTGATTATCGGGGACACCATATATTTT CASSLIIGDTIYF
TRBJ1-3 - - TRBV9 TGTGCCAGCAGCGTTTCGGACACTACCTCTGGAAACACCATATATTTT CASSVSDTTSGNTIYF